This T cell receptor beta chain appears in the sequencing data of a study of control samples from healthy donors and cancer patients. The repertoire was sequenced with immunoSEQ multiplex PCR; TCRdb's copy has only in-frame clones and lacks some. The sample lists some 79,000 clones; around 89% were seen once. CDR1 LGHDT and CDR2 YNNKEL come from the germline V gene (reference sequence). Germline trimming cut 4 bases from V and 1 base from J; bases unmatched to any gene: 1. This CDR3 region has 14 residues. The receptor was derived from a man aged 50 or older in good health. The J gene is TRBJ1-3, the V gene TRBV3-1 (or the pseudogene TRBV3-2), with TRBD1 matching over 7 bases. Sequencing used blood. The DNA for the CDR3 is TGTGCCAGCAGCCCGGACAGGTCTGGAAACACCATATATTTT. Amino acid sequence: CASSPDRSGNTIYF.